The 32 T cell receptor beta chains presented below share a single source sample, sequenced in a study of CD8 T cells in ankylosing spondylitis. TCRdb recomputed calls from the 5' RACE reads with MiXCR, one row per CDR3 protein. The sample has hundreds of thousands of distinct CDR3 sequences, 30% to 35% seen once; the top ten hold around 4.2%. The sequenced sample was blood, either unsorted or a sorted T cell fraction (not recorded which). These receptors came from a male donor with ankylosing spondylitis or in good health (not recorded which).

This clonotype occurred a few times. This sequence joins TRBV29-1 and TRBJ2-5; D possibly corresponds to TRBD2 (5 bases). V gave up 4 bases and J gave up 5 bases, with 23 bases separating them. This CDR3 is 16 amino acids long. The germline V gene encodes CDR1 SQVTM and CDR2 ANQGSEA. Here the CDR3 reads CSVVLSSPGKEETQYF. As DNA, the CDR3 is TGCAGCGTTGTCCTCAGTTCCCCGGGGAAGGAGGAGACCCAGTACTTC.

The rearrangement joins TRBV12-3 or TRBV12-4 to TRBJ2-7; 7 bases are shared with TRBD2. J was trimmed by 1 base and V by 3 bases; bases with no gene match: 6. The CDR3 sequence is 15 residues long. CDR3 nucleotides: TGTGCCAGCAGTTTTGCGGGAGATTTGTCCTACGAGCAGTACTTC. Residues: CASSFAGDLSYEQYF.

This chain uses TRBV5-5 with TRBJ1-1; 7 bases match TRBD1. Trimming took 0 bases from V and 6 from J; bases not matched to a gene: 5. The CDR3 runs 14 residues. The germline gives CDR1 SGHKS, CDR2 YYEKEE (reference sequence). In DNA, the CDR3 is TGTGCCAGCAGCTTGGGACAGGGTACGGCTGAAGCTTTCTTT. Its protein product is CASSLGQGTAEAFF. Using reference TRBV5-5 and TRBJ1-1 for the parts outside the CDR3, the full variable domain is DAGVTQSPTHLIKTRGQQVTLRCSPISGHKSVSWYQQVLGQGPQFIFQYYEKEERGRGNFPDRFSARQFPNYSSELNVNALLLGDSALYLCASSLGQGTAEAFFGQGTRLTVV.

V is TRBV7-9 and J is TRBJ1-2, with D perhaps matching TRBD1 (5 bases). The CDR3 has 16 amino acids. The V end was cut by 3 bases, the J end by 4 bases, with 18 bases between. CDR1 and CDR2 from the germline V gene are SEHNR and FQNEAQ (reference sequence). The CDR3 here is CASSLSDTAGGYGYTF. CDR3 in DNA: TGTGCCAGCAGCTTGTCGGACACCGCTGGAGGCTATGGCTACACCTTC.

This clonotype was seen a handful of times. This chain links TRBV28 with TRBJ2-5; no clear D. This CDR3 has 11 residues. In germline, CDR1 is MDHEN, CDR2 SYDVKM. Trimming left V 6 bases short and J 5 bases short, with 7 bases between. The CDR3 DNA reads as TGTGCCAGCAGGATTGGGGAGACCCAGTACTTC. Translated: CASRIGETQYF.

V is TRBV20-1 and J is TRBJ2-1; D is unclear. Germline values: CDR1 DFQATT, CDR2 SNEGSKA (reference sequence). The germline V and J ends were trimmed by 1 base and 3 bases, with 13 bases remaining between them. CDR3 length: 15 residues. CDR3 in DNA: TGCAGTGCTAGAGTCGGGCAGGCGATCTACAATGAGCAGTTCTTC. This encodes CSARVGQAIYNEQFF.

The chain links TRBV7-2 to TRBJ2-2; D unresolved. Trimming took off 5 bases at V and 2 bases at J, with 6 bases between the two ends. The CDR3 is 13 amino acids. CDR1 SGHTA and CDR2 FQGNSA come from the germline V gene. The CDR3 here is CASSARNTGELFF. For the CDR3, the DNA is TGTGCCAGCAGCGCACGAAACACCGGGGAGCTGTTTTTT. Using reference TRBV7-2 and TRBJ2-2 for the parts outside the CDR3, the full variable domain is GAGVSQSPSNKVTEKGKDVELRCDPISGHTALYWYRQSLGQGLEFLIYFQGNSAPDKSGLPSDRFSAERTGGSVSTLTIQRTQQEDSAVYLCASSARNTGELFFGEGSRLTVL.

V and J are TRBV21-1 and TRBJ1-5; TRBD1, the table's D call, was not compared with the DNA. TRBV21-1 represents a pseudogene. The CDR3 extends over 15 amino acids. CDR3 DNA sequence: TGTGCCAGCAGCAACCGGGACAGCTCGGGTCAGCCCCAGCATTTT. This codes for CASSNRDSSGQPQHF.

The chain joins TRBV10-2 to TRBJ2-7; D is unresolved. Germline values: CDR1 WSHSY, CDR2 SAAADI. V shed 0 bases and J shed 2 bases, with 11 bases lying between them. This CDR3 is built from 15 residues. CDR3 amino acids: CASSESTGNPYEQYF. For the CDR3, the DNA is TGCGCCAGCAGTGAGTCGACTGGGAACCCCTACGAGCAGTACTTC.

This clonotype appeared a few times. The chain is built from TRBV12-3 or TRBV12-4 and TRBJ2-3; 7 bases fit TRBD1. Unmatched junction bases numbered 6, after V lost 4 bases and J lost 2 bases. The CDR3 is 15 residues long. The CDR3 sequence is CASSSGTVHTDTQYF. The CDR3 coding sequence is TGTGCCAGCAGTTCCGGGACAGTTCACACAGATACGCAGTATTTT.

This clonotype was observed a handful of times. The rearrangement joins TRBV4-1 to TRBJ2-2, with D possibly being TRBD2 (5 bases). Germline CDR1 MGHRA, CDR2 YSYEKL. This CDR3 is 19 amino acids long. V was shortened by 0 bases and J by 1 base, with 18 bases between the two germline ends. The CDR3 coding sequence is TGCGCCAGCAGCCAAGAACGCCGGACTGACGCCGAGAACACCGGGGAGCTGTTTTTT. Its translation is CASSQERRTDAENTGELFF.

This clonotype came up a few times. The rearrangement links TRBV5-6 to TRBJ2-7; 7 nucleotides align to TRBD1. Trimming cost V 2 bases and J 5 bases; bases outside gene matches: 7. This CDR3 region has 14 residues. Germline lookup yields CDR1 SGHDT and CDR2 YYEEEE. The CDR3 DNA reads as TGTGCCAGCAGCTTTACCGACAGGGACAACGAGCAGTACTTC. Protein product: CASSFTDRDNEQYF.

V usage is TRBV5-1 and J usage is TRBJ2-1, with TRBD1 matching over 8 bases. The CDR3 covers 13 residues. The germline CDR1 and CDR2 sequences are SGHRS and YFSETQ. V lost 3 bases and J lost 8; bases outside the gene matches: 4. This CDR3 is CASSSKQGDEQFF. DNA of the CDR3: TGCGCCAGCAGCTCAAAACAGGGGGATGAGCAGTTCTTC.

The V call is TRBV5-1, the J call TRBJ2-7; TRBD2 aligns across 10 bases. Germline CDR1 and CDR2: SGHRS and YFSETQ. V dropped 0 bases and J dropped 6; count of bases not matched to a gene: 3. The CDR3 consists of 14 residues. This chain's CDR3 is CASSLELAGSEQYF. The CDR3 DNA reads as TGCGCCAGCAGCTTGGAACTAGCGGGGTCCGAGCAGTACTTC.

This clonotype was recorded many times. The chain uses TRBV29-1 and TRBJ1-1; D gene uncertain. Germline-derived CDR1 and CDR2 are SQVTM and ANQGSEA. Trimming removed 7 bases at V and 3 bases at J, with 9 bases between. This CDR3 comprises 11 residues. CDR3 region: CSGQIDTEAFF. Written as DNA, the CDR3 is TGCAGCGGGCAAATCGACACTGAAGCTTTCTTT.

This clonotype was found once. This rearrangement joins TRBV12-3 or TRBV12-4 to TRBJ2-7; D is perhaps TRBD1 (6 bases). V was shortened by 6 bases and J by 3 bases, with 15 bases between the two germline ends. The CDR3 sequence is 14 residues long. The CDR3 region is CASSLQGWGYEQYF. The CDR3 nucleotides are TGTGCCAGCAGCCTACAGGGTTGGGGCTACGAGCAGTACTTC.

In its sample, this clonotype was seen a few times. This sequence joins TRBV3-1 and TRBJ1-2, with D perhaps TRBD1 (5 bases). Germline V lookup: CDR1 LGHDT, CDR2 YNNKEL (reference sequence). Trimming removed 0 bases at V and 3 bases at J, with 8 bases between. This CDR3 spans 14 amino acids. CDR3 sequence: CASSQEGRDYGYTF. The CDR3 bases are TGTGCCAGCAGCCAAGAGGGCAGGGACTATGGCTACACCTTC.

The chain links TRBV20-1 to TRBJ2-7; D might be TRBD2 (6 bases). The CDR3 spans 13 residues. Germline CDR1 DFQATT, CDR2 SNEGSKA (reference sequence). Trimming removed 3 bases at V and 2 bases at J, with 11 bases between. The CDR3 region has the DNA TGCAGTGCTAGGTGGGAGGAGACCTACGAGCAGTACTTC. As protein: CSARWEETYEQYF.

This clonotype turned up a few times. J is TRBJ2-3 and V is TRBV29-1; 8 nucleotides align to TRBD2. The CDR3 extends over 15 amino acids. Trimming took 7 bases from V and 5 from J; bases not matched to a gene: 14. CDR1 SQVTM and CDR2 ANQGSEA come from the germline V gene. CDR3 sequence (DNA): TGCAGCGCACGTGAGTCCGGGGGGGCCATAGATACGCAGTATTTT. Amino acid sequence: CSARESGGAIDTQYF.

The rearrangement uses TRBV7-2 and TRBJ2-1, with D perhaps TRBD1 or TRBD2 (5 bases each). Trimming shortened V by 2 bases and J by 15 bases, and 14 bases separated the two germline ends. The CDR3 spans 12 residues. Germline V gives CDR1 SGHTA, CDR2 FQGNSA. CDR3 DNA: TGTGCCAGCAGCTTATGGGACCTGCGGTTGTTCTTC. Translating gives CASSLWDLRLFF.

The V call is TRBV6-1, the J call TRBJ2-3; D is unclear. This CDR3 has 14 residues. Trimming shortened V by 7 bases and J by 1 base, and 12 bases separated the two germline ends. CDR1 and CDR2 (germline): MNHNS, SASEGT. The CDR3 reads CASKEAGGTDTQYF. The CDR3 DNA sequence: TGTGCCAGCAAGGAAGCAGGAGGCACAGATACGCAGTATTTT.

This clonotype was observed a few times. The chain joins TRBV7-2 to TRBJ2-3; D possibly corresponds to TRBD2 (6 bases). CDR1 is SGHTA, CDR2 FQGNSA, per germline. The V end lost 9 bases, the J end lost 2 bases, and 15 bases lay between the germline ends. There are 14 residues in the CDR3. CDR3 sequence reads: CASDRGGNTDTQYF. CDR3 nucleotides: TGTGCCAGTGACCGGGGAGGAAACACAGATACGCAGTATTTT.

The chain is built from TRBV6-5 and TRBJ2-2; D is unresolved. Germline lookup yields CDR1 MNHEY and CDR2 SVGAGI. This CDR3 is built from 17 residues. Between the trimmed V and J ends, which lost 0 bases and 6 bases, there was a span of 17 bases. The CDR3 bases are TGTGCCAGCAGTTACTCAATGCTAGGATGGGTCTCCGGGGAGCTGTTTTTT. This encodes CASSYSMLGWVSGELFF.

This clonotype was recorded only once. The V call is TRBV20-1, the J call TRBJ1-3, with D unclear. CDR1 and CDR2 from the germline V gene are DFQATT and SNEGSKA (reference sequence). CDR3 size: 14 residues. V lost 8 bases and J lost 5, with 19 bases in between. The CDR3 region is CSCAGGILRNTIYF. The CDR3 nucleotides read TGCAGTTGCGCCGGCGGGATACTAAGAAACACCATATATTTT.

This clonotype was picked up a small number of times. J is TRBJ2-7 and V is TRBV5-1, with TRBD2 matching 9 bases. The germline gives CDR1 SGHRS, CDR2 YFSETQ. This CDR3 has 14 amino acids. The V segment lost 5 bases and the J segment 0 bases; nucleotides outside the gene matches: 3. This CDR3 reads CASRTTSGSYEQYF. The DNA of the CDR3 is TGCGCCAGCAGGACGACTAGCGGCTCCTACGAGCAGTACTTC.

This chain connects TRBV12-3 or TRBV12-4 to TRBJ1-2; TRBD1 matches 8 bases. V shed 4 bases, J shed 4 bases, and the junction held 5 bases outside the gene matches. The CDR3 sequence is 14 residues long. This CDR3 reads CASSSPTGVYGYTF. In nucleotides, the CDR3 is TGTGCCAGCAGTTCCCCGACAGGGGTCTATGGCTACACCTTC.

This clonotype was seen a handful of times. CDR3 in DNA: TGTGCCAGCAGCTTATTTCCCAGGGCGGCAAATGAGCAGTTCTTC. Protein: CASSLFPRAANEQFF. This chain uses TRBV7-6 with TRBJ2-1; D is possibly TRBD1 (5 bases). This CDR3 is built from 15 residues. V lost 2 bases and J lost 7, with 15 bases in between. Germline CDR1 and CDR2: SGHVS and FNYEAQ.

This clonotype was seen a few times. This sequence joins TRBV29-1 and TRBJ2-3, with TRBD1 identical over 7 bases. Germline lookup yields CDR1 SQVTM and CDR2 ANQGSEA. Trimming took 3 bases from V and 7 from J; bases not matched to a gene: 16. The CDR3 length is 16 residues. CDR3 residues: CSVDSRDRAPFNTQYF. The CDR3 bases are TGCAGCGTTGACAGCCGCGACAGGGCTCCCTTCAATACGCAGTATTTT.

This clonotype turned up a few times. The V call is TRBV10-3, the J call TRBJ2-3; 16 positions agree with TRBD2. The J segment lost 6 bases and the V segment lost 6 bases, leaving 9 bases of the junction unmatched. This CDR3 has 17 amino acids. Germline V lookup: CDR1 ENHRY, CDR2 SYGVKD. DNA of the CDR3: TGTGCCATCAGACCGGGACTAGCGGGGGGGCCGAGGGATACGCAGTATTTT. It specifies CAIRPGLAGGPRDTQYF.

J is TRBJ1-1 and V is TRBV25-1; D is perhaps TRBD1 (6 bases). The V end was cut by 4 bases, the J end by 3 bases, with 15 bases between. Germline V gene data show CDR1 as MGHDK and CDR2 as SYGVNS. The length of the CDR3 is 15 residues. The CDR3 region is CASSAYRGAHTEAFF. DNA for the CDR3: TGTGCCAGCAGTGCCTACCGGGGGGCCCACACTGAAGCTTTCTTT.

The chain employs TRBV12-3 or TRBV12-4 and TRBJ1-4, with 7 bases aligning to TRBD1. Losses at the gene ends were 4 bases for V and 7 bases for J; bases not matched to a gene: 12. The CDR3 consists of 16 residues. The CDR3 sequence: CASSSPFTGDREKLFF. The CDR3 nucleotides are TGTGCCAGCAGTTCCCCCTTTACAGGGGACCGTGAAAAACTGTTTTTT.

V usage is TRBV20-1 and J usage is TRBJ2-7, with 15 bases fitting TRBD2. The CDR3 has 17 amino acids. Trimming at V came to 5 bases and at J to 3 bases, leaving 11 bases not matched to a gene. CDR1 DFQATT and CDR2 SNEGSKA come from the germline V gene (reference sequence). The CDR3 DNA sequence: TGCAGTGCTCGGACTAGCGGGGGGGTGTTTCCCTACTACGAGCAGTACTTC. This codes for CSARTSGGVFPYYEQYF.